These 3 T cell receptor beta chains share one sample of origin, sequenced in a study of T cell changes during pregnancy in multiple sclerosis. Sequencing used immunoSEQ multiplex PCR; TCRdb keeps in-frame clones, though not all of them. Among about 69,000 clones listed, approximately 92% were seen once. The input for sequencing was peripheral blood, taken in the third trimester of pregnancy. Every receptor here comes from a female donor in good health, enrolled as a control in a pregnancy study.

This chain joins TRBV7-3 and TRBJ2-5; TRBD1 matches at 8 bases. The CDR3 covers 13 residues. Germline assignment: CDR1 SGHTA and CDR2 FQGTGA. V gave up 2 bases and J gave up 4 bases; unmatched junction bases: 0. The CDR3 spells CASSLQGAETQYF. The CDR3 nucleotides are TGTGCCAGCAGCTTACAGGGGGCAGAGACCCAGTACTTC. Full variable domain (outside the CDR3, taken from reference TRBV7-3 and TRBJ2-5): GAGVSQTPSNKVTEKGKYVELRCDPISGHTALYWYRQSLGQGPEFLIYFQGTGAADDSGLPNDRFFAVRPEGSVSTLKIQRTERGDSAVYLCASSLQGAETQYFGPGTRLLVL.

The chain employs TRBV5-6 and TRBJ2-3, with 7 nucleotides matching TRBD2. The J segment lost 8 bases and the V segment lost 4 bases, leaving 10 bases of the junction unmatched. This CDR3 is built from 14 residues. Germline V gene data show CDR1 as SGHDT and CDR2 as YYEEEE. This CDR3 is CASSGGGSGGTQYF. The DNA for the CDR3 is TGTGCCAGCAGCGGTGGCGGGAGTGGAGGTACGCAGTATTTT. The full variable domain, rest sourced from reference TRBV5-6 and TRBJ2-3, is DAGVTQSPTHLIKTRGQQVTLRCSPKSGHDTVSWYQQALGQGPQFIFQYYEEEERQRGNFPDRFSGHQFPNYSSELNVNALLLGDSALYLCASSGGGSGGTQYFGPGTRLTVL.

V and J are TRBV21-1 and TRBJ1-2; the table calls TRBD1, which could not be checked here. TRBV21-1 is classified as a pseudogene. CDR3 length: 15 amino acids. The CDR3 DNA follows: TGTGCCAGCAGCTTAGGAACCGGGACAGGGATTGGCTACACCTTC. It yields the protein CASSLGTGTGIGYTF.